The following is a T cell receptor beta chain sequence with its context. Antigen specificity is unknown. This specimen belongs to a study of cytomegalovirus exposure and HLA in healthy donors. Study-wide results and caveats: Other equally common chains were less clonally expanded than HLA-associated TCR beta chains, a later analysis showed. Being productive about 87% or about 30% of the time was typical of most TCR beta V segments in an earlier analysis.

In the PCR, 60 Vbeta and 13 Jbeta primers were used. Assay used: immunoSEQ multiplex PCR; TCRdb lists only in-frame clones, some missing. Here the sample spans roughly 120,000 clones, 6.5% to 9.5% being singletons. Participants comprised healthy donors of bone marrow. Germline V gives CDR1 MGHDK, CDR2 SYGVNS. V was pared by 4 bases and J by 3 bases, with 12 bases of the junction left unmatched. The CDR3 runs 17 residues. This receptor was taken from a woman aged 40 to 55 in good health and CMV-seropositive. This rearrangement joins TRBV25-1 to TRBJ2-3, with TRBD2 matching over 8 bases. The sequenced sample consisted of PBMCs. Here the CDR3 DNA reads TGTGCCAGCAGTGCCACTTCCGGGACTAGAAAAACAGATACGCAGTATTTT. This gives the protein CASSATSGTRKTDTQYF.